This T cell receptor (beta chain) derives from a study of blood T cell repertoires in COVID-19 (TCRdb year 2020). Concerning the study at large: The collaborator samples originated in the United States, Italy and Spain and spanned the acute and convalescent phases of COVID-19. The prospective study material was composed of cDNA or gDNA derived from T cells, B-cell-depleted T cells, or PBMCs. The dataset comprised deeply sampled blood TCRbeta repertoires from subjects exposed to, actively infected with, or recovered from COVID-19. The repertoires were released in a freely available public database intended as a resource for research on the immune response to SARS-CoV-2. Samples came from the ongoing ImmuneRACE study (first 160 participants) plus 1,254 subjects from 6 global collaborators. A de-identified subject ID, COVID-19 status, age in years and sex were almost always included in the sample metadata. Where available, HLA class I and class II types were obtained from metadata supplied by the sample provider rather than from assay-based typing.

Whole blood was collected in K2EDTA tubes by collaborating institutions according to the institutions' own protocols. Collaborator samples were shipped for TCRbeta analysis as frozen whole blood, isolated PBMCs, or DNA extracted from either sample type. The full study reports these points: Clinical and demographic metadata were provided uncurated, with the amount varying by source and participant.

The immunoSEQ Assay, a bias-controlled multiplex PCR, was used to amplify TCRbeta CDR3 regions from genomic DNA. Regarding the original processing steps: The number of nucleated cells in each sample was estimated by amplification of reference gene primers within the assay. To quantify the absolute abundance of each unique TCRbeta CDR3 rearrangement, sequence reads were collapsed and filtered. For each sample, productive Simpson clonality was calculated as the square root of Simpson's diversity index over productive rearrangements. Sourced from immuneACCESS, this table was stored by TCRdb with only in-frame sequences that have V and J called. A share of the clones is absent; for the studies checked, an unresolved V gene accounts for under half, and the remainder has no known explanation. V and J calls and clone size come straight from that table; D and trimming were deduced from the DNA. Across this sample there are 140,000 or so clones, with roughly 82% seen only once. Of the sample, roughly 10% is held by the ten largest clones.

A note on this clone: Its antigen remains undetermined. Base qualities are not recorded, but no much larger clone differs from it by a single base.

From cysteine to phenylalanine, the CDR3 is 13 amino acids long. Just the 39-base CDR3 DNA is kept, in frame starting at base 1. Relative to germline, V is missing 0 bases and J is missing 9 bases, with 5 bases of the junction outside any gene match. CDR1 and CDR2, looked up from the germline V gene, are SGHDT and YYEEEE. This sequence was found in a man between 60 and 75 years old with active or convalescent COVID-19. Recombination connected TRBV5-6 to TRBJ1-1; the central 7 bases match TRBD1. The sample consisted of peripheral blood. In nucleotide form, the sequence is TGTGCCAGCAGCTTGGGGCTGGGACAGCAAGCTTTCTTT. It is translated as CASSLGLGQQAFF. With all but the CDR3 taken from the reference TRBV5-6 and TRBJ1-1 genes, the full variable domain is: DAGVTQSPTHLIKTRGQQVTLRCSPKSGHDTVSWYQQALGQGPQFIFQYYEEEERQRGNFPDRFSGHQFPNYSSELNVNALLLGDSALYLCASSLGLGQQAFFGQGTRLTVV.